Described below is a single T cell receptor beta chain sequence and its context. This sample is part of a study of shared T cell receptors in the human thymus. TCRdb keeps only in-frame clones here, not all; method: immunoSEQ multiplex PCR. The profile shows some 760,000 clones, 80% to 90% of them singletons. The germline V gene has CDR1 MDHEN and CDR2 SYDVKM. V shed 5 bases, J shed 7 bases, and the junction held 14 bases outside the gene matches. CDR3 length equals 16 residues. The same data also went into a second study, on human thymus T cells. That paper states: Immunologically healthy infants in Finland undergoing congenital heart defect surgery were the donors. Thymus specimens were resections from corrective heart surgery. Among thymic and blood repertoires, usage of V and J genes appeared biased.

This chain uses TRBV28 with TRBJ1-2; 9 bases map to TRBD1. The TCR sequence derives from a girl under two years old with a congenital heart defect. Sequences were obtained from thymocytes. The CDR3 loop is CASSTTNLQGATGYTF. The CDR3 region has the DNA TGTGCCAGCAGTACAACCAATCTACAGGGGGCGACTGGCTACACCTTC.